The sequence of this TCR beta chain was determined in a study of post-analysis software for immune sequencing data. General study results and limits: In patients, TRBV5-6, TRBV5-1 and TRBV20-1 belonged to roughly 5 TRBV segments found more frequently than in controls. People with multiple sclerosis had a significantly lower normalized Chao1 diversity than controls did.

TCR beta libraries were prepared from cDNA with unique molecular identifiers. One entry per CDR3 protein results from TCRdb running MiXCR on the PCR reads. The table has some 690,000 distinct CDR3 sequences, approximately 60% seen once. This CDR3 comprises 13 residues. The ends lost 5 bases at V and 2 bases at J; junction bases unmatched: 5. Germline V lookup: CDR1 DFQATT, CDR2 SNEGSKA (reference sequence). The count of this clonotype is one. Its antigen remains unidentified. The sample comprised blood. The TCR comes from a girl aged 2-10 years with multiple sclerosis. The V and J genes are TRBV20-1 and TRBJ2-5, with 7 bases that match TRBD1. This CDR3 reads CSASSRGQETQYF. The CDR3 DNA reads TGCAGTGCTTCCTCCAGGGGGCAAGAGACCCAGTACTTC.